This TCR beta chain was found in a study of blood T cell repertoires in COVID-19. Study details: The United States, Italy and Spain supplied acute and convalescent COVID-19 samples. Sources were T cells, B-cell-depleted T cells, or PBMCs; the material itself was cDNA or gDNA.

This clone was counted a single time. From germline, CDR1 is LNHDA and CDR2 SQIVND (reference sequence). Trimming at V came to 3 bases and at J to 5 bases, leaving 9 bases not matched to a gene. The CDR3 runs 15 residues. In the source study's methods: Amplification with reference gene primers provided the estimates of nucleated cell counts. TCRdb's table, derived via immunoSEQ multiplex PCR, lists solely in-frame clones and lacks some. From that table come the V and J calls and clone size; the DNA was used to work out D and trimming. Of roughly 100,000 clones listed, approximately 80% are singletons.

The chain uses TRBV19 and TRBJ1-1, with 7 bases that match TRBD1. This receptor was obtained from a woman aged 70-85 years with acute or convalescent COVID-19. Input material: peripheral blood. The CDR3 region is CASSILPTGVTEAFF. In nucleotides, the CDR3 is TGTGCCAGTAGTATCCTTCCCACAGGGGTTACTGAAGCTTTCTTT. The complete variable domain, with remaining parts taken from reference TRBV19 and TRBJ1-1, reads DGGITQSPKYLFRKEGQNVTLSCEQNLNHDAMYWYRQDPGQGLRLIYYSQIVNDFQKGDIAEGYSVSREKKESFPLTVTSAQKNPTAFYLCASSILPTGVTEAFFGQGTRLTVV.